This TCR beta chain emerged from a study of T cell responses to AZD1222 COVID-19 vaccine. Generated by immunoSEQ multiplex PCR, the TCRdb table keeps only in-frame clones and is missing some. Of around 140,000 clones in the sample, 92% are singletons; the top ten hold roughly 4%. CDR3 length: 14 residues. Germline V gene lookup returns CDR1 MGHRA and CDR2 YSYEKL. Trimming took 0 bases from V and 6 from J, leaving 11 bases between them. Comments on this clone: Its antigen is undetermined.

The study's findings and limits: Researchers took repertoire samples only after the peak T cell response had come. Once two AZD1222 doses were given, Spike-specific TCR breadth and depth went up. Mostly white British, mostly female donors; authors suggested clonal diversity may be underestimated.

The sample was peripheral blood, taken 28 days after the second AZD1222 dose. The receptor was derived from an adult who received the AZD1222 COVID-19 vaccine. The chain is built from TRBV4-1 and TRBJ1-1; D is perhaps TRBD1 (6 bases). CDR3 coding DNA: TGCGCCAGCAGCCAAGATCTAGAGGGGGCTGAAGCTTTCTTT. It specifies CASSQDLEGAEAFF.